This T cell receptor beta chain derives from a study of glioma-infiltrating T cells. Broader study findings: Very few CDR3 sequences were shared between tissue and blood. Non-neoplastic patients had below-expected tissue-blood divergence, while all gliomas exceeded expectation.

Germline V gene lookup returns CDR1 MNHNS and CDR2 SASEGT. V was cut by 4 bases and J by 3 bases, with 3 bases left in between. The CDR3 has 11 residues. TCR alpha and beta CDR3 regions were amplified from RNA using iRepertoire nested multiplex PCR. TCRdb fed the multiplex PCR reads into MiXCR, producing one record per CDR3 protein. The data hold some 85,000 distinct CDR3 sequences, with approximately 22% observed a single time. This clonotype came up many times. The target antigen is unknown. The chain is built from TRBV6-1 and TRBJ1-1; D is unresolved. Sequenced sample: glioma tissue, nonneoplastic brain tissue, or PBMCs (not recorded which). The receptor was derived from a human donor with low-grade glioma or glioblastoma, undergoing nonglioma brain surgery, or in good health (not recorded which). In DNA, the CDR3 is TGTGCCAGCAGTGTCTACACTGAAGCTTTCTTT. Translation: CASSVYTEAFF.